Sequencing of this T cell receptor (beta chain) was carried out in a study of blood T cells in healthy people across ages. This CDR3 has 16 amino acids. Trimming stripped 4 bases from V and 2 bases from J, with 15 bases between. Per germline, CDR1 SGDLS and CDR2 YYNGEE. The sample holds a few counts of this clonotype. Using a J-beta primer mix together with a sample-barcoded 5' primer, a second PCR was run for roughly 6 to 11 cycles. TCRdb called the 5' RACE reads again in MiXCR, with one record for every CDR3 protein. Counted here are just under 550,000 distinct CDR3 sequences, nearly 25% occurring once; the ten biggest clones make up 8.7%. The data were also submitted as part of a second study, on T cells of mothers and their children.

The chain combines TRBV9 with TRBJ1-4; no clear D gene. The receptor was isolated from a boy younger than 18 in good health. Material: blood. CDR3 residues: CASSQGAGVTNEKLFF. The CDR3 DNA reads as TGTGCCAGCAGCCAAGGTGCCGGGGTTACTAATGAAAAACTGTTTTTT. Full variable domain (rest looked up from reference TRBV9 and TRBJ1-4): DSGVTQTPKHLITATGQRVTLRCSPRSGDLSVYWYQQSLDQGLQFLIQYYNGEERAKGNILERFSAQQFPDLHSELNLSSLELGDSALYFCASSQGAGVTNEKLFFGSGTQLSVL.